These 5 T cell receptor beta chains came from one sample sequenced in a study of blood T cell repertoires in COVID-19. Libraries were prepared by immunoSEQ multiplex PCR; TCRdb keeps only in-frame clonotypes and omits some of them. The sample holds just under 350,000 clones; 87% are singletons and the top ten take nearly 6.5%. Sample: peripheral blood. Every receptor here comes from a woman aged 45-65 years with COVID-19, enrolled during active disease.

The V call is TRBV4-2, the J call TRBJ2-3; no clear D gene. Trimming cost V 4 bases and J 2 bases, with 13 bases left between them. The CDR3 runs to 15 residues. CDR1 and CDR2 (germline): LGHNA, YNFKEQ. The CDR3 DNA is TGTGCCAGCAGCCGCTCTTGGGCAGCCACAGATACGCAGTATTTT. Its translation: CASSRSWAATDTQYF.

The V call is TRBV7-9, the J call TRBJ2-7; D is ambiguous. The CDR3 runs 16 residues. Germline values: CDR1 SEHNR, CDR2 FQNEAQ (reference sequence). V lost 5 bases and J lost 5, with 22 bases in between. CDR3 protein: CASSPGWQARPNEQYF. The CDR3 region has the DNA TGTGCCAGCAGCCCTGGGTGGCAGGCGCGACCCAACGAGCAGTACTTC. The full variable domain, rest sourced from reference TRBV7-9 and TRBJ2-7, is DTGVSQNPRHKITKRGQNVTFRCDPISEHNRLYWYRQTLGQGPEFLTYFQNEAQLEKSRLLSDRFSAERPKGSFSTLEIQRTEQGDSAMYLCASSPGWQARPNEQYFGPGTRLTVT.

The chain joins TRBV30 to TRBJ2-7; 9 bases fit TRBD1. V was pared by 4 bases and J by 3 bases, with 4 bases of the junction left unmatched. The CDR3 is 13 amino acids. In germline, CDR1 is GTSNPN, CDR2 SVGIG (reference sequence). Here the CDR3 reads CAWKDRGRYEQYF. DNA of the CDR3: TGTGCCTGGAAGGACAGGGGACGCTACGAGCAGTACTTC.

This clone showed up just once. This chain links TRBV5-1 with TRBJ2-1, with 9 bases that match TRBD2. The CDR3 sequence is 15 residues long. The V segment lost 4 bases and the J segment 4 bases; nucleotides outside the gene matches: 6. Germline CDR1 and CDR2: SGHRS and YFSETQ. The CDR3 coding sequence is TGCGCCAGCAGCCACTCTAGCGGGATATACAATGAGCAGTTCTTC. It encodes CASSHSSGIYNEQFF.

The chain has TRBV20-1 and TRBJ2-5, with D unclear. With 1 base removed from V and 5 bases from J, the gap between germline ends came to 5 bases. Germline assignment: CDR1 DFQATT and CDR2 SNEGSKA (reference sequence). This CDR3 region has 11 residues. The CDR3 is CSARGPETQYF. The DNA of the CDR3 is TGCAGTGCTAGAGGTCCGGAGACCCAGTACTTC.